This TCR beta chain appears in the sequencing data of a study of OX40 agonist ivuxolimab in advanced cancers. On the study more broadly: Among those enrolled, mean age was 60 years (range about 23 to 80) and 75% to 85% were male. Partial response was recorded in three patients: one hepatocellular carcinoma and two cutaneous melanoma cases.

Study-wide results and caveats: At doses 0.1 to 3.0 mg/kg, CD4+ and CD8+ clones expanded.

In the case of this clone: What it recognizes is unknown.

Trimming cost V 0 bases and J 2 bases, with 12 bases left between them. Germline CDR1 SGHAT, CDR2 FQNNGV. This CDR3 region has 16 residues. Here immunoSEQ multiplex PCR was the method, and the copy in TCRdb shows in-frame clones only, minus some. The profile shows 50,000 to 70,000 clones, 70% to 90% of them singletons. This TCR was recovered from an adult with an advanced solid tumor such as melanoma, head and neck, liver or kidney cancer. This chain links TRBV11-2 with TRBJ2-3, with D perhaps TRBD2 (5 bases). The source was CD4+ or CD8+ T cells sorted from blood, collected in a trial of the OX40 agonist ivuxolimab. CDR3 protein: CASSLEPQEDTDTQYF. The CDR3 DNA is TGTGCCAGCAGCTTAGAGCCCCAGGAGGACACAGATACGCAGTATTTT. The full variable domain, rest sourced from reference TRBV11-2 and TRBJ2-3, is EAGVAQSPRYKIIEKRQSVAFWCNPISGHATLYWYQQILGQGPKLLIQFQNNGVVDDSQLPKDRFSAERLKGVDSTLKIQPAKLEDSAVYLCASSLEPQEDTDTQYFGPGTRLTVL.